The 9 T cell receptor beta chains below all came from one sample that was sequenced in a study of blood T cells in healthy people across ages (dated by TCRdb to the mid-2010s). The library was produced with 5' RACE. The sequencer listed for this sample is Illumina HiSeq 2500. A second PCR of roughly 7 to 12 cycles was run with a J-beta primer mix and a sample-barcoded 5' primer. TCRdb reanalyzed the raw reads on its own, using fastp at Q25 for trimming and MiXCR for clone calling, and kept in-frame beta chains. Each entry is one CDR3 protein sequence, shown with its most common DNA and genes. This sample lists 600,000 or so distinct CDR3 sequences; 20% to 25% were detected once. Of the sample, roughly 3.4% is held by the ten largest clones. The source material was blood. Every receptor here comes from a man aged 65-85 years in good health.

Turning to this clonotype: At one of its ends the junction is not consistent with the germline gene, which may arise from a read error. The chain joins TRBV12-3 or TRBV12-4 to TRBJ1-2; the D gene is possibly TRBD1 (6 bases). This CDR3 spans 13 amino acids. In nucleotides, the CDR3 is TGTGCCAGCAGTTTGGGGGCCTACTATGGCTGCACCTTC. Amino acids: CASSLGAYYGCTF.

This clonotype occurred a few times. V usage is TRBV4-1 and J usage is TRBJ2-1; TRBD1 matches at 9 bases. The CDR3 length is 15 residues. CDR1 is MGHRA and CDR2 is YSYEKL in the germline V gene. Trimming removed 9 bases from V and 4 bases from J; junction bases left unmatched: 10. The CDR3 region is CASDPGQGYYNEQFF. CDR3 DNA sequence: TGCGCCAGTGATCCGGGACAGGGTTATTACAATGAGCAGTTCTTC.

The chain employs TRBV25-1 and TRBJ2-7, with D perhaps TRBD1 (5 bases). Germline CDR1 MGHDK, CDR2 SYGVNS. The CDR3 loop spans 16 amino acids. V was trimmed by 1 base and J by 0 bases, leaving 13 bases between them. Here the CDR3 reads CASSEFSSGISYEQYF. In DNA, the CDR3 is TGTGCCAGCAGTGAATTCAGCTCAGGGATCTCCTACGAGCAGTACTTC.

The chain joins TRBV3-1 to TRBJ2-5; D assignment may be TRBD1 or TRBD2 (5 bases each). Germline V gene sequence: CDR1 LGHDT, CDR2 YNNKEL (reference sequence). Trimming pared 4 bases from V and 5 bases from J, leaving 20 bases between. This CDR3 contains 16 residues. CDR3 in DNA: TGTGCCAGCAGCCCCCGGACTTTGGGAGAGGGGGAGACCCAGTACTTC. This encodes CASSPRTLGEGETQYF.

As to this clonotype: A much larger clone differs from this one at a single base, so this may be a read error. The chain carries TRBV4-1 and TRBJ2-7; TRBD2 matches 12 bases. CDR3 size: 15 residues. Germline V lookup: CDR1 MGHRA, CDR2 YSYEKL. CDR3 sequence: CASRQTSGRSYEQYF. The CDR3 nucleotides are TGCGCCAGCCGCCAAACTAGCGGGAGGTCATACGAGCAGTACTTC.

V gene TRBV14 combines with J gene TRBJ2-5; 11 nucleotides match TRBD2. Judging by the DNA end, TRBJ2-7 fits better; the J call may be wrong. In germline, CDR1 is SGHDN, CDR2 FVKESK. CDR3 length: 15 residues. CDR3 sequence (DNA): TGTGCCAGAAATGGCGGGACTAGCGGCGAGTACGAGCAGTACTTC. Residues: CARNGGTSGEYEQYF.

V usage is TRBV4-1 and J usage is TRBJ2-5, with D perhaps assigned TRBD1 or TRBD2 (5 bases each). The J call may be faulty, since TRBJ2-1 better matches the DNA end. This CDR3 is built from 16 residues. Germline-derived CDR1 and CDR2 are MGHRA and YSYEKL. CDR3 residues: CASSKQAGLGDGEQFF. Here the CDR3 DNA reads TGCGCCAGCAGCAAGCAGGCAGGCCTTGGGGACGGTGAGCAGTTCTTC.

The rearrangement uses TRBV6-5 and TRBJ1-2; the D is unclear. The CDR3 runs 13 residues. The V and J ends lost 6 bases and 6 bases respectively, with 14 bases between them. Looked up from germline, CDR1 is MNHEY and CDR2 is SVGAGI. The CDR3 is CASRAGLVNGYTF. CDR3 nucleotide sequence: TGTGCCAGCAGAGCGGGTTTGGTCAATGGCTACACCTTC.

Comment on this clonotype: Lacking the conserved final phenylalanine or tryptophan, this CDR3 likely reflects a read error. In DNA form, the CDR3 reads TGTGCCAGCAGCTACGGACAGGGGGCAACAGATACGCAGTATTCT. Protein product: CASSYGQGATDTQYS. The V and J genes are TRBV3-1 and TRBJ2-3, with 11 bases matching TRBD1. The CDR3 sequence is 15 residues long. Per germline, CDR1 LGHDT and CDR2 YNNKEL (reference sequence). Losses at the gene ends were 5 bases for V and 3 bases for J; bases not matched to a gene: 4.